Listed below are T cell receptor beta chains from one sample, sequenced in a study of blood T cell repertoires in COVID-19. The assay was immunoSEQ multiplex PCR, and TCRdb's table has in-frame clones only and misses some. The table records under 75,000 clones, nearly 95% of them present only once. Sequences were obtained from peripheral blood. These receptor sequences come from a man over 45 with active COVID-19. The CDR3 runs from the conserved cysteine through the conserved F or W. The D gene is left open where the match is weak. The size of a clone is reported for some rows only, either as once, few or many, or as a class for expanded clones.

d_call	v_call	j_call	clone_size	cdr3_aa	cdr3_nt
.	TRBV6-5	TRBJ2-3	.	CASTRVSTDTQYF	TGTGCCAGCACGAGGGTTAGCACAGATACGCAGTATTTT
TRBD1	TRBV6-1	TRBJ1-6	.	CASSEARGSDRDSPLHF	TGTGCCAGCAGTGAGGCCAGGGGGAGTGATAGGGATTCACCCCTCCACTTT
.	TRBV7-2	TRBJ2-1	.	CASSLEGRSNNEQFF	TGTGCCAGCAGCTTAGAGGGGCGTTCTAACAATGAGCAGTTCTTC
TRBD2	TRBV28	TRBJ2-5	.	CASRGLAGLRETQYF	TGTGCCAGCCGCGGACTAGCGGGATTAAGGGAGACCCAGTACTTC
.	TRBV6-5	TRBJ2-3	once	CASTKTGDTQYF	TGTGCCAGCACCAAAACCGGGGATACGCAGTATTTT
TRBD2	TRBV28	TRBJ2-5	.	CASSLYPRGGQETQYF	TGTGCCAGCAGTTTATACCCCCGGGGGGGGCAAGAGACCCAGTACTTC
TRBD1	TRBV3-1/TRBV3-2	TRBJ1-2	.	CASSRTQGVYGYTF	TGTGCCAGCAGCCGAACGCAGGGGGTTTACGGCTACACCTTC
TRBD1	TRBV18	TRBJ2-7	.	CASSQRPGQGAAEQYF	TGTGCCAGCTCACAAAGACCGGGACAGGGGGCCGCCGAGCAGTACTTC
.	TRBV3-1/TRBV3-2	TRBJ2-5	.	CASSQGQAQETQYF	TGTGCCAGCAGCCAAGGACAGGCCCAAGAGACCCAGTACTTC
.	TRBV7-6	TRBJ2-5	.	CASSFHLGTEETQYF	TGTGCCAGCAGCTTTCACCTCGGGACTGAGGAGACCCAGTACTTC
.	TRBV5-1	TRBJ1-1	.	CASSTGPAGTEAFF	TGCGCCAGCAGTACGGGCCCAGCGGGCACTGAAGCTTTCTTT
TRBD1	TRBV11-1	TRBJ2-2	.	CASSLQGTYTGELFF	TGTGCCAGCAGCCTACAGGGGACGTACACCGGGGAGCTGTTTTTT
TRBD1	TRBV6-1	TRBJ1-2	.	CASSEAGTGFDHTF	TGTGCCAGCAGTGAAGCCGGGACAGGGTTCGACCACACCTTC
.	TRBV28	TRBJ2-7	.	CASSFRTGREQYF	TGTGCCAGCAGTTTCCGGACGGGAAGGGAGCAGTACTTC
TRBD1	TRBV9	TRBJ1-2	.	CASSVDWDSLMGGYTF	TGTGCCAGCAGCGTAGATTGGGACAGCCTCATGGGGGGCTACACCTTC
.	TRBV30	TRBJ2-1	once	CAWSKPSYNEQFF	TGTGCCTGGAGCAAGCCCTCCTACAATGAGCAGTTCTTC
.	TRBV5-8	TRBJ1-2	.	CASRAVGRGYTF	TGTGCCAGCAGGGCCGTGGGGAGGGGCTACACCTTC
TRBD1	TRBV7-8	TRBJ1-5	once	CASSWGQNSYSNQPQHF	TGTGCCAGCAGCTGGGGACAGAACTCATATAGCAATCAGCCCCAGCATTTT
.	TRBV12-3/TRBV12-4	TRBJ1-1	.	CASTPFENAEAFF	TGTGCCAGCACCCCTTTCGAGAACGCTGAAGCTTTCTTT
.	TRBV10-3	TRBJ1-3	once	CAISGGSSGNTIYF	TGTGCCATCAGTGGTGGCAGCTCTGGAAACACCATATATTTT
.	TRBV20-1	TRBJ1-3	.	CSASGGAGNTIYF	TGCAGTGCTAGTGGGGGGGCTGGAAACACCATATATTTT
.	TRBV6-5	TRBJ1-1	.	CASSSWTPDTEAFF	TGTGCCAGCAGTTCATGGACACCCGACACTGAAGCTTTCTTT
.	TRBV19	TRBJ1-2	.	CASMSRAGGYGYTF	TGTGCCAGTATGAGTAGAGCGGGAGGCTATGGCTACACCTTC
.	TRBV5-1	TRBJ1-5	.	CASSLEGGRTQPQHF	TGCGCCAGCAGCTTGGAGGGGGGGAGGACTCAGCCCCAGCATTTT
TRBD1	TRBV4-2	TRBJ2-1	.	CASSQWGGQGASGGSYNEQFF	TGTGCCAGCAGCCAGTGGGGGGGACAGGGGGCATCAGGCGGCTCCTACAATGAGCAGTTCTTC
.	TRBV18	TRBJ2-3	.	CASSQLGGTASTDTQYF	TGTGCCAGCTCACAATTGGGCGGGACAGCTAGCACAGATACGCAGTATTTT
TRBD1	TRBV2	TRBJ1-4	.	CASSEAGGGEKLFF	TGTGCCAGCAGTGAAGCAGGGGGCGGCGAAAAACTGTTTTTT
TRBD1	TRBV28	TRBJ2-1	.	CASSLTGLYNEQFF	TGTGCCAGCAGTTTGACAGGGTTGTACAATGAGCAGTTCTTC
.	TRBV2	TRBJ1-5	.	CASSDEGRGGVQHF	TGTGCCAGCAGTGACGAGGGCAGGGGTGGGGTCCAGCATTTT
.	TRBV24-1	TRBJ2-3	.	CATSTRDTQYF	TGTGCCACCAGTACCCGGGATACGCAGTATTTT
.	TRBV4-2	TRBJ2-7	.	CASSQDDRQVQYF	TGTGCCAGCAGCCAAGATGACAGGCAGGTGCAGTACTTC
.	TRBV27	TRBJ1-5	.	CASSSGLGVRNQPQHF	TGTGCCAGCAGTTCTGGTTTAGGGGTTCGCAATCAGCCCCAGCATTTT
TRBD2	TRBV28	TRBJ2-1	.	CASSPGGGRGDEQFF	TGTGCCAGCTCTCCCGGGGGCGGGAGGGGAGATGAGCAGTTCTTC
.	TRBV3-1/TRBV3-2	TRBJ1-6	.	CASSQGYSSSYNSPLHF	TGTGCCAGCAGCCAAGGATATTCTAGCTCCTATAATTCACCCCTCCACTTT
.	TRBV6-6	TRBJ2-5	.	CASSYYQSETQYF	TGTGCCAGCAGTTACTACCAGTCGGAGACCCAGTACTTC